This entry lists 14 T cell receptor beta chains sequenced from one sample in a study of multiple sclerosis patients with progressive multifocal leukoencephalopathy (dated by TCRdb to about 2019). The time point tag for this specimen amounts to: before natalizumab initiation. Library preparation used the immunoSEQ multiplex PCR assay. In TCRdb, the immuneACCESS table is reduced to in-frame sequences with V and J assigned. These tables do not hold every clone; where another copy was compared, an unresolved V gene accounts for under half, and the others remain unexplained. A total of fewer than 40,000 clones appear in this sample, nearly 95% of them only once. The ten top clones hold 1.9% of the sample. The sequenced sample was PBMCs. The origin of the receptors is a man aged 25-45 years with multiple sclerosis.

V gene TRBV6-5 combines with J gene TRBJ2-5, with TRBD2 identical over 11 bases. With 2 bases clipped from V and 2 bases from J, the junction kept 1 base outside the gene matches. This CDR3 is 15 amino acids long. Looked up from germline, CDR1 is MNHEY and CDR2 is SVGAGI. CDR3 DNA: TGTGCCAGCAGTTACACTAGCGGGGGACAAGAGACCCAGTACTTC. This encodes CASSYTSGGQETQYF.

This chain links TRBV2 with TRBJ2-3; 15 nucleotides line up with TRBD2. V dropped 8 bases and J dropped 3; count of bases not matched to a gene: 3. CDR1 and CDR2 (germline): SNHLY, FYNNEI. This CDR3 comprises 15 residues. CDR3 bases: TGTGCCAGCCGGGGACTAGCGGGAGGTACAGATACGCAGTATTTT. Translation: CASRGLAGGTDTQYF. Complete variable domain (other parts from reference TRBV2 and TRBJ2-3): EPEVTQTPSHQVTQMGQEVILRCVPISNHLYFYWYRQILGQKVEFLVSFYNNEISEKSEIFDDQFSVERPDGSNFTLKIRSTKLEDSAMYFCASRGLAGGTDTQYFGPGTRLTVL.

The rearrangement joins TRBV7-2 to TRBJ2-1; TRBD2 aligns across 7 bases. Germline V CDR1 and CDR2: SGHTA, FQGNSA. Trimming removed 6 bases from V and 5 bases from J; junction bases left unmatched: 10. This CDR3 is built from 15 residues. CDR3 nucleotide sequence: TGTGCCAGCAGTTCTCGGTCGCTAGCGGACAATGAGCAGTTCTTC. Protein product: CASSSRSLADNEQFF.

This chain joins TRBV19 and TRBJ2-1; perhaps TRBD2 as D (6 bases). CDR1 is LNHDA, CDR2 SQIVND, per germline (reference sequence). The V and J ends lost 10 bases and 0 bases respectively, with 13 bases between them. The CDR3 runs to 14 residues. This CDR3 is CATRREFSYNEQFF. As DNA, the CDR3 is TGTGCCACTAGGAGGGAGTTCTCCTACAATGAGCAGTTCTTC.

This chain joins TRBV5-1 and TRBJ1-1, with D maybe TRBD1 (5 bases). Per the germline V gene, CDR1 is SGHRS and CDR2 is YFSETQ. The V gene lost 4 bases and the J gene lost 5 bases, with 15 bases spanning the gap. The CDR3 has 14 amino acids. The CDR3 DNA reads TGCGCCAGCAGCGCCGGACCCGGGGGGACTGAAGCTTTCTTT. Its translation is CASSAGPGGTEAFF.

V and J are TRBV30 and TRBJ2-5; possible D gene TRBD1, 5 bases. This CDR3 is 14 amino acids long. Germline V gives CDR1 GTSNPN, CDR2 SVGIG (reference sequence). The V and J ends lost 0 bases and 2 bases respectively, with 10 bases between them. Here the CDR3 reads CAWSVMGHQETQYF. The CDR3 DNA reads TGTGCCTGGAGTGTAATGGGGCATCAAGAGACCCAGTACTTC.

J is TRBJ1-4 and V is TRBV6-5, with D maybe TRBD1 (5 bases). Trimming cost V 5 bases and J 8 bases, with 18 bases left between them. This CDR3 spans 15 amino acids. CDR1 MNHEY and CDR2 SVGAGI come from the germline V gene. The CDR3 DNA follows: TGTGCCAGCAGTAGCACCTGGACACTGGCCGAAAAACTGTTTTTT. Translating gives CASSSTWTLAEKLFF.

In its sample, this clone was seen once. The chain couples TRBV7-9 to TRBJ2-4; the D is unclear. Germline V gene sequence: CDR1 SEHNR, CDR2 FQNEAQ (reference sequence). Trimming cost V 2 bases and J 9 bases, with 11 bases left between them. This CDR3 has 13 amino acids. The CDR3 protein is CASSLSIVGIQYF. CDR3 DNA: TGTGCCAGCAGCTTATCCATAGTCGGCATTCAGTACTTC.

The chain employs TRBV13 and TRBJ1-6; TRBD1 agrees at 10 bases. CDR3 length equals 14 residues. V trimming: 4 bases; J trimming: 8 bases; junction bases outside the gene matches: 2. Germline values: CDR1 PRHDT, CDR2 FYEKMQ (reference sequence). For the CDR3, the DNA is TGTGCCAGCAGCTGGGGGACAGGGGATTCACCCCTCCACTTT. It translates to CASSWGTGDSPLHF.

V is TRBV7-9 and J is TRBJ1-5, with D hard to call. This CDR3 has 14 residues. Trimming removed 5 bases from V and 0 bases from J, with 8 bases in between. Germline CDR1 is SEHNR and CDR2 is FQNEAQ (reference sequence). The CDR3 sequence: CASSDEYSNQPQHF. In DNA form, the CDR3 reads TGTGCCAGCAGCGATGAATATAGCAATCAGCCCCAGCATTTT.

J is TRBJ2-1 and V is TRBV4-1, with no clear D. This CDR3 is 12 amino acids long. Per germline, CDR1 MGHRA and CDR2 YSYEKL. The V and J ends lost 4 bases and 10 bases respectively, with 11 bases between them. In DNA form, the CDR3 reads TGCGCCAGCAGCCCAGCTATAGGAGAGCAGTTCTTC. Translating it yields CASSPAIGEQFF.

This clone occurred once. The rearrangement joins TRBV7-2 to TRBJ2-7; D gene unclear. The length of the CDR3 is 14 residues. Trimming cost V 2 bases and J 0 bases, with 8 bases left between them. Germline V gene data show CDR1 as SGHTA and CDR2 as FQGNSA. The CDR3 DNA reads as TGTGCCAGCAGCTTACGGCGGTTCTCCTACGAGCAGTACTTC. Translating it yields CASSLRRFSYEQYF. The complete variable domain, with remaining parts taken from reference TRBV7-2 and TRBJ2-7, reads GAGVSQSPSNKVTEKGKDVELRCDPISGHTALYWYRQSLGQGLEFLIYFQGNSAPDKSGLPSDRFSAERTGGSVSTLTIQRTQQEDSAVYLCASSLRRFSYEQYFGPGTRLTVT.

The CDR3 region has the DNA TGCAGCGTTGATGGGGGGGGCAGGGAAGCTTTCTTT. Residues: CSVDGGGREAFF. The J gene is TRBJ1-1, the V gene TRBV29-1; D might be TRBD1 (6 bases). Per germline, CDR1 SQVTM and CDR2 ANQGSEA. V was trimmed by 3 bases and J by 8 bases, leaving 13 bases between them. This CDR3 spans 12 amino acids.

The chain links TRBV18 to TRBJ2-5, with 10 bases aligning to TRBD2. Germline-derived CDR1 and CDR2 are KGHSH and LQKENI. There are 20 residues in the CDR3. J was trimmed by 1 base and V by 1 base; bases with no gene match: 15. CDR3 sequence: CASSPRSAGGPHFLQETQYF. In DNA form, the CDR3 reads TGTGCCAGCTCACCACGATCAGCGGGAGGGCCCCATTTTCTCCAAGAGACCCAGTACTTC. The whole variable domain, filled in from reference TRBV18 and TRBJ2-5, reads NAGVMQNPRHLVRRRGQEARLRCSPMKGHSHVYWYRQLPEEGLKFMVYLQKENIIDESGMPKERFSAEFPKEGPSILRIQQVVRGDSAAYFCASSPRSAGGPHFLQETQYFGPGTRLLVL.